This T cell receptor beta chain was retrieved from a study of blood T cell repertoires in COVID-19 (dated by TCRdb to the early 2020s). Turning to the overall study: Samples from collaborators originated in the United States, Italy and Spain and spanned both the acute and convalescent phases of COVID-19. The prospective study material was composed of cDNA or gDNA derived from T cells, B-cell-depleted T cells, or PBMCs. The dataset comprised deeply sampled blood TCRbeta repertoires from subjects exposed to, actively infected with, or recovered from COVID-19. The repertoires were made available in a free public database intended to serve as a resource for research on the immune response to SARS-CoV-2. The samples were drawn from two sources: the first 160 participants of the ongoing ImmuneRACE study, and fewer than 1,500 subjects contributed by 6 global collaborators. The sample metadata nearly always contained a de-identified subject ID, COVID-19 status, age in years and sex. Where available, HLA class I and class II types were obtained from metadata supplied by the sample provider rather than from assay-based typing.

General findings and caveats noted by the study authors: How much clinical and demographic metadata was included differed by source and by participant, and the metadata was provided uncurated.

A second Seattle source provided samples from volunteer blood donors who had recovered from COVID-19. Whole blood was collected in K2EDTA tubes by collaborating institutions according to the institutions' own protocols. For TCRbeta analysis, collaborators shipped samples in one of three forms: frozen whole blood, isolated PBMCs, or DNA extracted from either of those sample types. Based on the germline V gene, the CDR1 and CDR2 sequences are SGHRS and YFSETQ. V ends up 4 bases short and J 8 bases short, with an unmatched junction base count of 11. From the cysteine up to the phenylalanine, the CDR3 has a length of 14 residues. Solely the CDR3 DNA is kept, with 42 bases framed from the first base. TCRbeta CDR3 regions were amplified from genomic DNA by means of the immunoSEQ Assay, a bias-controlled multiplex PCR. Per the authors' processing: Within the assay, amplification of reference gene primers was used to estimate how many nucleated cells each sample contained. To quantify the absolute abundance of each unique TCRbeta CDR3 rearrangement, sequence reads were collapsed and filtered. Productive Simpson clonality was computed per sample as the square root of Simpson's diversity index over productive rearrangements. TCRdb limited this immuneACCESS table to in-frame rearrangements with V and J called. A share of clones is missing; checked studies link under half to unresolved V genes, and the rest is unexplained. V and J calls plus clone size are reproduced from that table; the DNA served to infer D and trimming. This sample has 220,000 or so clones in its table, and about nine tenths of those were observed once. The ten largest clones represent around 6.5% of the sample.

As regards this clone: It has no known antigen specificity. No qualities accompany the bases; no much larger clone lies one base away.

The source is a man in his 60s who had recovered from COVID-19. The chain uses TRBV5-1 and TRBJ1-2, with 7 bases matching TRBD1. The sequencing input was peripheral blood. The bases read TGCGCCAGCAGCGCAGGGACAGATTCCCGGGGCTACACCTTC. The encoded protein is CASSAGTDSRGYTF.